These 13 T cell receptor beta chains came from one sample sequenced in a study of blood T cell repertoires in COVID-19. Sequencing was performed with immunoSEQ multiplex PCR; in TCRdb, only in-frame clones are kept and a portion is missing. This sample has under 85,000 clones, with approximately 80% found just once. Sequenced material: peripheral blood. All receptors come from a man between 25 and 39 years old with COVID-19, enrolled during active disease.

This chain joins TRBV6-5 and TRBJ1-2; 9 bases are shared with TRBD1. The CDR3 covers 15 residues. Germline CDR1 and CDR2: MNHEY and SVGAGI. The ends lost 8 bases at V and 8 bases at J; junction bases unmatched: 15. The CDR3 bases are TGTGCCAGCGGGGGACAGGGTACCGATATGAGGGGCTACACCTTC. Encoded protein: CASGGQGTDMRGYTF.

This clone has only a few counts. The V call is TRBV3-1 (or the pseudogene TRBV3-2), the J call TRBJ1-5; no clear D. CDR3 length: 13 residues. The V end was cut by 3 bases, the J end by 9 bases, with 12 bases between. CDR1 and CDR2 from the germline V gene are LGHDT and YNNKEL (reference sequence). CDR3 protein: CASSQAERWPQHF. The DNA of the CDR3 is TGTGCCAGCAGCCAGGCAGAGCGTTGGCCCCAGCATTTT.

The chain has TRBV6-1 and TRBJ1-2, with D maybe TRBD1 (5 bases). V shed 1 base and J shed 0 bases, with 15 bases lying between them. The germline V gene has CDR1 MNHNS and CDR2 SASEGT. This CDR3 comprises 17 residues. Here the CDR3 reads CASSEVGQGFANYGYTF. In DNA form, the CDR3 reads TGTGCCAGCAGTGAAGTGGGGCAGGGTTTCGCTAACTATGGCTACACCTTC.

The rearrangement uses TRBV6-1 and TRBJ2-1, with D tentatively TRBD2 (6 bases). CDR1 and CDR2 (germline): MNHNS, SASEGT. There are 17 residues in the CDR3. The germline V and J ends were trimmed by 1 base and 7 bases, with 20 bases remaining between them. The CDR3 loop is CASSEGDWTTSWNEQFF. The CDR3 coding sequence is TGTGCCAGCAGTGAAGGAGACTGGACTACCAGTTGGAATGAGCAGTTCTTC.

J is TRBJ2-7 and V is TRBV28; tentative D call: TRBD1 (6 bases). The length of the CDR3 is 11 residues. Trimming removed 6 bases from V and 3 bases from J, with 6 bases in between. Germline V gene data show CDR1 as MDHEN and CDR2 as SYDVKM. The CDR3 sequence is CASRDSYEQYF. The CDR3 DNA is TGTGCCAGCAGGGACAGCTACGAGCAGTACTTC.

CDR3 protein: CASSFQGQGNSPLHF. CDR3 in DNA: TGTGCCAGCAGTTTCCAGGGACAGGGTAATTCACCCCTCCACTTT. V is TRBV2 and J is TRBJ1-6; 9 nucleotides agree with TRBD1. This CDR3 has 15 residues. Germline lookup yields CDR1 SNHLY and CDR2 FYNNEI. The trim removed 5 bases at V and 6 bases at J, leaving 5 bases unmatched.

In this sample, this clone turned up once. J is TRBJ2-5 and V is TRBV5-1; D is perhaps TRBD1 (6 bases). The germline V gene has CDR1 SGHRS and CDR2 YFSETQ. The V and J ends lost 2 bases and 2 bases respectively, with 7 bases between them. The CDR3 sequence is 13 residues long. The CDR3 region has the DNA TGCGCCAGCAGCTTTGGACAGCAAGAGACCCAGTACTTC. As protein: CASSFGQQETQYF.

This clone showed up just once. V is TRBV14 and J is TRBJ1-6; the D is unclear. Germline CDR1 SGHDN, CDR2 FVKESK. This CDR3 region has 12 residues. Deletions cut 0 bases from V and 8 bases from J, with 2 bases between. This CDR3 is CASSQDYSPLHF. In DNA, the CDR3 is TGTGCCAGCAGCCAAGACTATTCACCCCTCCACTTT.

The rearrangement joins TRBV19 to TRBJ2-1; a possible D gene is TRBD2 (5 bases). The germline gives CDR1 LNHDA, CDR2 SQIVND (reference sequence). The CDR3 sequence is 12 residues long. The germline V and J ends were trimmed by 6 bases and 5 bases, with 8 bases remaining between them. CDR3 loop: CASRADHNEQFF. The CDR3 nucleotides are TGTGCCAGTAGAGCGGATCACAATGAGCAGTTCTTC.

The CDR3 reads CASKGQGWNEQFF. CDR3 DNA: TGTGCCAGTAAAGGGCAGGGGTGGAATGAGCAGTTCTTC. The genes are TRBV19 and TRBJ2-1; maybe TRBD1 (6 bases). V lost 7 bases to trimming and J lost 7 bases, with 14 bases between them. Germline V CDR1 and CDR2: LNHDA, SQIVND (reference sequence). This CDR3 comprises 13 residues. The full variable domain, with the rest looked up from reference TRBV19 and TRBJ2-1, is DGGITQSPKYLFRKEGQNVTLSCEQNLNHDAMYWYRQDPGQGLRLIYYSQIVNDFQKGDIAEGYSVSREKKESFPLTVTSAQKNPTAFYLCASKGQGWNEQFFGPGTRLTVL.

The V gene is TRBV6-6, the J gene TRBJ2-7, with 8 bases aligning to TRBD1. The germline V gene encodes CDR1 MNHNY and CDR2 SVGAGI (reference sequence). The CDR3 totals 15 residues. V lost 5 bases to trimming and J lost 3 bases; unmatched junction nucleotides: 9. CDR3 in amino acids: CASSLLDRGSYEQYF. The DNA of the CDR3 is TGTGCCAGCAGTCTCCTCGACAGGGGTAGCTACGAGCAGTACTTC.

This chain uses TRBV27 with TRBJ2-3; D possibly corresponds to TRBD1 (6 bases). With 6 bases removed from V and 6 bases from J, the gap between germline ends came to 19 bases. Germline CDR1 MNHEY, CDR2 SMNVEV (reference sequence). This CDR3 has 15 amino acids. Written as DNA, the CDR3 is TGTGCCAGCAGCTACGCGAACAGGGAGAGGGATACGCAGTATTTT. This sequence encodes CASSYANRERDTQYF.

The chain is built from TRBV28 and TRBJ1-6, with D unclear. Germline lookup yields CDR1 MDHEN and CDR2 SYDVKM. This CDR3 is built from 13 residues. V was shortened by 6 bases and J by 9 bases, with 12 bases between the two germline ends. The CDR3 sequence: CASREVLGSPLHF. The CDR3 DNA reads TGTGCCAGCAGGGAGGTCTTGGGTTCACCCCTCCACTTT.